These T cell receptor beta chains were read from a single sample in a study of shared clonotypes between healthy human individuals. The data were produced by immunoSEQ multiplex PCR, yet TCRdb's version contains in-frame clones alone and is incomplete. This sample yields roughly 590,000 clones, of which around 95% are seen a single time; approximately 0.1% belongs to the top ten. Sequencing input: naive CD8+ T cells sorted from blood. These TCRs come from a woman aged 25 to 39 in good health. Both conserved end residues are part of each CDR3. The D gene is left open where the match is weak. The listing skips clone size in some rows; elsewhere it reads once, few, many or a size class.

v_gene	j_gene	d_gene	abundance	CDR3aa	CDR3nt
TRBV5-4	TRBJ1-2	NA	NA	CASSLVAGANYGYTF	TGTGCCAGCAGCTTGGTGGCAGGAGCTAACTATGGCTACACCTTC
TRBV27	TRBJ2-3	NA	NA	CASSFIGEDTQYF	TGTGCCAGCAGTTTTATAGGGGAAGATACGCAGTATTTT
TRBV5-1	TRBJ2-3	NA	NA	CASSYALPADTQYF	TGCGCCAGCAGTTACGCCTTACCCGCAGATACGCAGTATTTT
TRBV7-2	TRBJ2-7	NA	NA	CASSLGIGYEQYF	TGTGCCAGCAGCTTAGGGATAGGCTACGAGCAGTACTTC
TRBV28	TRBJ1-6	TRBD1	once	CASSLGDSNSPLHF	TGTGCCAGCAGTTTAGGGGACAGTAATTCACCCCTCCACTTT
TRBV28	TRBJ2-7	NA	NA	CASSFSGGPLEQYF	TGTGCCAGCAGTTTTAGCGGAGGCCCTCTCGAGCAGTACTTC
TRBV7-2	TRBJ2-7	TRBD2	once	CASSPRTSLEQYF	TGTGCCAGCAGCCCACGGACTAGTCTCGAGCAGTACTTC
TRBV14	TRBJ1-1	NA	NA	CASSQASAEAFF	TGTGCCAGCAGCCAAGCATCGGCCGAAGCTTTCTTT
TRBV10-3	TRBJ1-1	TRBD1	NA	CAIGRTGGTEAFF	TGTGCCATCGGACGGACAGGGGGCACTGAAGCTTTCTTT
TRBV2	TRBJ1-1	TRBD1	NA	CASRDGTGSDTEAFF	TGTGCCAGCAGGGACGGGACAGGGAGCGACACTGAAGCTTTCTTT
TRBV7-2	TRBJ2-2	TRBD2	NA	CASSPAGGVGELFF	TGTGCCAGCAGTCCAGCGGGAGGGGTCGGGGAGCTGTTTTTT
TRBV5-1	TRBJ2-3	TRBD2	NA	CATTLLGTDGIAGPDTQYF	TGCGCCACCACCCTACTGGGGACCGATGGTATAGCGGGACCAGATACGCAGTATTTT
TRBV7-9	TRBJ1-1	NA	NA	CASSLSGYTEAFF	TGTGCCAGCAGCTTATCGGGGTACACTGAAGCTTTCTTT
TRBV7-9	TRBJ1-1	NA	NA	CASSPPKNTEAFF	TGTGCCAGCAGCCCCCCTAAAAACACTGAAGCTTTCTTT
TRBV11-2	TRBJ2-7	TRBD2	NA	CASSLTSGTTTRGSYEQYF	TGTGCCAGCAGCTTAACCTCCGGGACTACCACCCGGGGGTCCTACGAGCAGTACTTC
TRBV28	TRBJ2-7	NA	once	CASSFASGNEQYF	TGTGCCAGCAGTTTTGCTTCCGGCAACGAGCAGTACTTC
TRBV19	TRBJ2-7	TRBD2	once	CASSIGGAVYEQYF	TGTGCCAGTAGTATCGGGGGGGCCGTCTACGAGCAGTACTTC
TRBV4-1	TRBJ1-5	NA	once	CASSHRAGALDQPQHF	TGCGCCAGCAGCCATAGGGCAGGGGCGCTCGACCAGCCCCAGCATTTT
TRBV7-9	TRBJ1-1	NA	NA	CASRGEGLRNTEAFF	TGTGCCAGCAGGGGGGAGGGACTGAGAAACACTGAAGCTTTCTTT
TRBV5-6	TRBJ1-6	NA	NA	CASRDFNSPLHF	TGTGCCAGCCGGGACTTTAATTCACCCCTCCACTTT
TRBV2	TRBJ2-2	NA	NA	CASSGGPGELFF	TGTGCCAGCAGTGGAGGACCCGGGGAGCTGTTTTTT
TRBV9	TRBJ2-6	NA	NA	CASSLAWGPGANVLTF	TGTGCCAGCAGCCTAGCCTGGGGGCCTGGGGCCAACGTCCTGACTTTC
TRBV4-1	TRBJ2-6	NA	NA	CASSQGAGANVLTF	TGCGCCAGCAGCCAGGGGGCTGGGGCCAACGTCCTGACTTTC
TRBV27	TRBJ2-7	TRBD2	NA	CASRNEAGTSYEQYF	TGTGCCAGCAGGAATGAAGCGGGAACTTCCTACGAGCAGTACTTC
TRBV25-1	TRBJ1-2	NA	NA	CASSYRGIGSYTF	TGTGCCAGCAGTTATCGGGGGATCGGCAGCTACACCTTC
TRBV4-2	TRBJ2-7	TRBD2	NA	CASSQGLADSYEQYF	TGTGCCAGCAGCCAAGGACTAGCGGACTCCTACGAGCAGTACTTC
TRBV6-5	TRBJ1-5	NA	NA	CASSYMGDQPQHF	TGTGCCAGCAGTTACATGGGGGACCAGCCCCAGCATTTT
TRBV5-8	TRBJ2-7	TRBD2	NA	CASSRRWASGSYEQYF	TGTGCCAGCAGCCGGCGGTGGGCTAGCGGGAGCTACGAGCAGTACTTC